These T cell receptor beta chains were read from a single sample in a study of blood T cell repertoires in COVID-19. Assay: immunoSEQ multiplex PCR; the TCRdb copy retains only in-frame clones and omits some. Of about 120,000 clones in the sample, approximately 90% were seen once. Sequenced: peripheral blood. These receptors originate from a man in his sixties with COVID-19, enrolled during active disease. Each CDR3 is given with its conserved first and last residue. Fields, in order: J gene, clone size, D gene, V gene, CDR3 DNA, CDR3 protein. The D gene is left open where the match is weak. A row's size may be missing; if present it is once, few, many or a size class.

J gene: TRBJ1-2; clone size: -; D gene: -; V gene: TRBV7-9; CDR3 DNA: TGTGCCAGCGGGTTGGGCGGAAACTATGGCTACACCTTC; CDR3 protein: CASGLGGNYGYTF
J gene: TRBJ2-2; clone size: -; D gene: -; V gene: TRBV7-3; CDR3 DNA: TGTGCCAGCAGCTTAGACAGGGAGGAGAACACCGGGGAGCTGTTTTTT; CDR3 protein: CASSLDREENTGELFF
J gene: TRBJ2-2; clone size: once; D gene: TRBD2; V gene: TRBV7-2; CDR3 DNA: TGTGCCAGCAGCTTAAGGCCTAGCGGGGTGGTCGGGGAGCTGTTTTTT; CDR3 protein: CASSLRPSGVVGELFF
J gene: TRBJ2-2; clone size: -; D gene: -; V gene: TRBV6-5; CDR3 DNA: TGTGCCAGCAGTTACTCTCCTAACACCGGGGAGCTGTTTTTT; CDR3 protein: CASSYSPNTGELFF
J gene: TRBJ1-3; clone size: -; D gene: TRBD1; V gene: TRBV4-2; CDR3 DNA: TGTGCCAGCAGCCAAGAATTTACAGGGGGCAGAAACACCATATATTTT; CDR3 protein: CASSQEFTGGRNTIYF
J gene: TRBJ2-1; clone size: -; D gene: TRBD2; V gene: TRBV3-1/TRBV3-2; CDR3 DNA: TGTGCCAGCAGCCGGGGTCCAACTAGCGGGGGTTACAATGAGCAGTTCTTC; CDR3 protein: CASSRGPTSGGYNEQFF
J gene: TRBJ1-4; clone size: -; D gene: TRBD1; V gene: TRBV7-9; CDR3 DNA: TGTGCCAGCAGCTTAGACAGGGGGGATGAAAAACTGTTTTTT; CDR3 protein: CASSLDRGDEKLFF
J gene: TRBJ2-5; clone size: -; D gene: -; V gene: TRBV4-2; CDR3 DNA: TGTGCCAGCAGCCAAGATTTAGGGAGGCGTGAGACCCAGTACTTC; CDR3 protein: CASSQDLGRRETQYF
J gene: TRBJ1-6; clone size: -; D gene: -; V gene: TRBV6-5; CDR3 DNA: TGTGCCAGCAGTCGAGAGCGGGGTAATAATTCACCCCTCCACTTT; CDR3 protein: CASSRERGNNSPLHF
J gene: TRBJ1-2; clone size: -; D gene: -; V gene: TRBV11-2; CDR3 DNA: TGTGCCAGCAGCTTAGTACACAACTATGGCTACACCTTC; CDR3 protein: CASSLVHNYGYTF
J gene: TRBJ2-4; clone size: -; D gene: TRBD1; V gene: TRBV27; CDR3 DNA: TGTGCCAGCAGTTATGGGACAGGGAAAAACATTCAGTACTTC; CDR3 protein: CASSYGTGKNIQYF
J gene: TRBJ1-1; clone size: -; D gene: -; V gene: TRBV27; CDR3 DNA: TGTGCCAGCAGTGGAATTCGATGGGGCGGCACTGAAGCTTTCTTT; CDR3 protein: CASSGIRWGGTEAFF
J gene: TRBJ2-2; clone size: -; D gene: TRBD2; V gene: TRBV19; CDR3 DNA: TGTGCCAGTTTTCGGACTAGCGGGGTGTACGGGGAGCTGTTTTTT; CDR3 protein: CASFRTSGVYGELFF
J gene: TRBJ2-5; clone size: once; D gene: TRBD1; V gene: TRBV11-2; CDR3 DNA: TGTGCCAGCAGCAGGGGACAGGCCGGTGTCGGAGAGACCCAGTACTTC; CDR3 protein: CASSRGQAGVGETQYF
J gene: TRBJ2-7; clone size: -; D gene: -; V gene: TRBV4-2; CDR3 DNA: TGTGCCAGCAGCCAAGTAGTGAGCTACGAGCAGTACTTC; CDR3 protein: CASSQVVSYEQYF
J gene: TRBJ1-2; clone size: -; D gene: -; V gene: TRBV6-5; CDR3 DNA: TGTGCCAGCAGTTCCGGGACTGATAACTATGGCTACACCTTC; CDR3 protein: CASSSGTDNYGYTF
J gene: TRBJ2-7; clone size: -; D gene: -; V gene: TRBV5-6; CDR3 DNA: TGTGCCAGCAGCTTGGGGCAGGGGATCGCCTACGAGCAGTACTTC; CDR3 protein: CASSLGQGIAYEQYF
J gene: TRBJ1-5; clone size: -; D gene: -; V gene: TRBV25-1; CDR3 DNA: TGTGCCAGCAGTGAATCCCAGATAAATCAGCCCCAGCATTTT; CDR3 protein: CASSESQINQPQHF
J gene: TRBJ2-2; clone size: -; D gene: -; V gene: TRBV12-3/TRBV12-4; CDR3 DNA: TGTGCCAGCCTTCGGGTATCCGGGGAGCTGTTTTTT; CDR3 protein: CASLRVSGELFF
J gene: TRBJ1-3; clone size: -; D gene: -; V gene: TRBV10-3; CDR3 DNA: TGTGCCATCGCCTCAGGGATTGTTGGAAACACCATATATTTT; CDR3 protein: CAIASGIVGNTIYF
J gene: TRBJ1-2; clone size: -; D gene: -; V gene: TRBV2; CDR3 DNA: TGTGCCAGCAGTGAGGAAGGGGTCGCCTATGGCTACACCTTC; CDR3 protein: CASSEEGVAYGYTF
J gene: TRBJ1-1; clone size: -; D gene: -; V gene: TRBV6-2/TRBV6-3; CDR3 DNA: TGTGCCAGCAGTTACTCGGGCAGGACATCGAACACTGAAGCTTTCTTT; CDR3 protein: CASSYSGRTSNTEAFF
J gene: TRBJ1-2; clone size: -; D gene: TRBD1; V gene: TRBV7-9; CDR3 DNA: TGTGCCAGCAGAACCGGGACAGCGTATGGCTACACCTTC; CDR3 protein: CASRTGTAYGYTF
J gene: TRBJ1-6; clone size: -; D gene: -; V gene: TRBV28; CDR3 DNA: TGTGCCAGCAGTTTATCGCCAGGGCGAAATTCACCCCTCCACTTT; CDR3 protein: CASSLSPGRNSPLHF
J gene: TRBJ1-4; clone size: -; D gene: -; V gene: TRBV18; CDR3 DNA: TGTGCCAGCTCACCACTACTGAATGAGGAAAAACTGTTTTTT; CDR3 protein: CASSPLLNEEKLFF
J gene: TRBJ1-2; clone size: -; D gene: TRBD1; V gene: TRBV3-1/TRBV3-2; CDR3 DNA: TGTGCCAGCAGCCTTAGAACTCGACAGGGCCCCTGGGCCGGCTACACCTTC; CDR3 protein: CASSLRTRQGPWAGYTF
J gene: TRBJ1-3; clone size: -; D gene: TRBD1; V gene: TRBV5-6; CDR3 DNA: TGTGCCAGCAGCTCGGGTTTGACAGGGGGAAACACCATATATTTT; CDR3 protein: CASSSGLTGGNTIYF
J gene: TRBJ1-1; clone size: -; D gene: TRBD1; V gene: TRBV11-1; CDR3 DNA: TGTGCCAGCAGCTTAGTTCGACAGGGGAGGGAAGCTTTCTTT; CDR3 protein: CASSLVRQGREAFF
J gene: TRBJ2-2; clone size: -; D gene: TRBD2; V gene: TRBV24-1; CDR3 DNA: TGTGCCACCAGTGATCGACTCGGACTAGACTTCGCCGGGGAGCTGTTTTTT; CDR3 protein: CATSDRLGLDFAGELFF
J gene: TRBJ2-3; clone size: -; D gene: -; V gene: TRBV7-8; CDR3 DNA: TGTGCCAGCAGCCCTTTTGGGGGCGGGGGTACGCAGTATTTT; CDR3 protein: CASSPFGGGGTQYF
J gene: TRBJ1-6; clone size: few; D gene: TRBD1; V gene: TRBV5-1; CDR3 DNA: TGCGCCAGCAGCCCTGGACAGGGAGGACCCTATAATTCACCCCTCCACTTT; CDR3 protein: CASSPGQGGPYNSPLHF
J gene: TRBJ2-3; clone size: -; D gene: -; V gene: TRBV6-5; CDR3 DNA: TGTGCCAGCAGTTACCTCGCTGCGGGGGATACGCAGTATTTT; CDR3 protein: CASSYLAAGDTQYF
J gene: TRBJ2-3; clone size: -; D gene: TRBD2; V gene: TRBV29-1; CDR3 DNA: TGCAGCGTTGAAGATCGGAGGCGGACTAGGGCAGATACGCAGTATTTT; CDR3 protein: CSVEDRRRTRADTQYF
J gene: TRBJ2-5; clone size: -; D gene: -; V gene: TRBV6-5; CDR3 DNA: TGTGCCAGCAGGCCAGGGAACATCCAAGAGACCCAGTACTTC; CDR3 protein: CASRPGNIQETQYF
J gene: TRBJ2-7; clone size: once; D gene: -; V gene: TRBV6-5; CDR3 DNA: TGTGCCAGCGGGGGGGGCACCACCTACGAGCAGTACTTC; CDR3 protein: CASGGGTTYEQYF
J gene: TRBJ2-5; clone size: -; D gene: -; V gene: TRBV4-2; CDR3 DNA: TGTGCCAGCAGCCAAGAAACGGGGGGCCCCCAAGAGACCCAGTACTTC; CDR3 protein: CASSQETGGPQETQYF
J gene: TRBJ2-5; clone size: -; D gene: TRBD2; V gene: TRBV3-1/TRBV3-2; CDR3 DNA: TGTGCCAGCAGCCAAGGGTCGGGGGGGCCGGAACAAGAGACCCAGTACTTC; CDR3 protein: CASSQGSGGPEQETQYF
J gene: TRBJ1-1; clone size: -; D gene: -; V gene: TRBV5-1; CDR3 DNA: TGCGCCAGCAGCTTGGGTTTACTCGGGGTCTACACTGAAGCTTTCTTT; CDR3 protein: CASSLGLLGVYTEAFF